This TCR beta chain was obtained from a study of CXCR3-negative and CXCR3-positive naive CD8 T cells. In the study overall: Summed over all libraries, TRB reads came to 130 million to 150 million, with about 1.5 +/- 0.3 million per library.

TRB cDNA libraries were made by UMI-labeled 5' RACE. TCRdb reprocessed the 5' RACE reads and reports one entry per CDR3 protein, with no DNA. The sample's table shows fewer than 90,000 distinct CDR3 sequences. Study results and limitations: It was found that naive subsets had comparable surface CD5, and TCR strength was inferred from TRB CDR3 properties. TRB CDR3s were more hydrophobic in CXCR3-positive than in CXCR3-negative naive cells.

Naive CD8+ T cells had a CD45RO-CCR7+CD27+CD95- phenotype. The CDR3 covers 11 residues. Germline V gene data show CDR1 as SGHRS and CDR2 as YFSETQ. Points on this clonotype: Its specificity is unknown.

The sample was naive CXCR3+ CD8+ T cells from blood. Subset denoted: CD45RO-CCR7+CD27+CD95- naive CD8+ T cells expressing CXCR3 (TNR3+). The source of this sequence is a human donor in good health. Some clones in this sample may be carry-over from other donors' samples. The J gene is TRBJ1-1, the V gene TRBV5-1. The CDR3 loop is CASRTDTEAFF.